This T cell receptor beta chain was identified in a study of beta chain features in type 1 diabetes. Expressed TCRB transcripts were sequenced because the entire RNA isolate underwent reverse transcription. Libraries were prepared by immunoSEQ multiplex PCR; TCRdb keeps only in-frame clonotypes and omits some of them. The sample has under 500,000 clones; around 30% are singletons. This clone was seen once. Germline V gene lookup returns CDR1 MNHEY and CDR2 SMNVEV (reference sequence). CDR3 length equals 12 residues. With 4 bases removed from V and 7 bases from J, the gap between germline ends came to 7 bases.

The sample comprised naive CD4+ T cells from blood. The TCR originated in a man aged 18 to 35 in good health. The rearrangement links TRBV27 to TRBJ2-2, with D unresolved. CDR3 protein: CASSWLDGELFF. The CDR3 nucleotides are TGTGCCAGCAGTTGGCTGGACGGGGAGCTGTTTTTT.